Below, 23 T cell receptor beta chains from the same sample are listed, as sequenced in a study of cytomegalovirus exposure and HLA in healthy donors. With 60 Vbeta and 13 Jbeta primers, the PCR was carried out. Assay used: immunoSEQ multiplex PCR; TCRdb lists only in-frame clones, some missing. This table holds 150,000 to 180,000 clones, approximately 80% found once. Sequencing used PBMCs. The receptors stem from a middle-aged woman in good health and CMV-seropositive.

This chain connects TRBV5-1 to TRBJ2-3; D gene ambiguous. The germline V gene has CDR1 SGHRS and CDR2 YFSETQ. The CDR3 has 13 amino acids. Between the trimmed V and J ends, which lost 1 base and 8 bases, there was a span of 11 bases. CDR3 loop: CASSLIIGPTQYF. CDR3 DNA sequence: TGCGCCAGCAGCTTGATTATTGGGCCTACGCAGTATTTT. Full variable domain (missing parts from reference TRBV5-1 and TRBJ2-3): KAGVTQTPRYLIKTRGQQVTLSCSPISGHRSVSWYQQTPGQGLQFLFEYFSETQRNKGNFPGRFSGRQFSNSRSEMNVSTLELGDSALYLCASSLIIGPTQYFGPGTRLTVL.

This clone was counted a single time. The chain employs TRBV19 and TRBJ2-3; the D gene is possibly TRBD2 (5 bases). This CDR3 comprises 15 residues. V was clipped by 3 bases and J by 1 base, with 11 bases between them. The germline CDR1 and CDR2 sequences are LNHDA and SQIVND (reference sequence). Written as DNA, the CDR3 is TGTGCCAGTAGTATGATGGGAGTGGGCACAGATACGCAGTATTTT. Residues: CASSMMGVGTDTQYF.

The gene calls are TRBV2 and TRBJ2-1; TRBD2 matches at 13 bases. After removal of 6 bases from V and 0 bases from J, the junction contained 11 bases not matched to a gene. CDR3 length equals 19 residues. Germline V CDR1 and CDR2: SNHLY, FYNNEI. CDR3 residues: CASRPEETSGRSSYNEQFF. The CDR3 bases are TGTGCCAGCAGACCAGAAGAGACTAGCGGGAGGAGCTCCTACAATGAGCAGTTCTTC.

The CDR3 DNA reads TGTGCCAGCAGCGACGAGGGCGAGCAGTACTTC. It yields the protein CASSDEGEQYF. V is TRBV9 and J is TRBJ2-7; D might be TRBD2 (5 bases). V was shortened by 3 bases and J by 6 bases, with 7 bases between the two germline ends. The CDR3 length is 11 residues. Germline V gene lookup returns CDR1 SGDLS and CDR2 YYNGEE.

In DNA, the CDR3 is TGTGCCAGCACCCGGGTCGGACTGAGCTCCTACAATGAGCAGTTCTTC. As protein: CASTRVGLSSYNEQFF. V and J are TRBV27 and TRBJ2-1, with D maybe TRBD2 (5 bases). Between the trimmed V and J ends, which lost 7 bases and 0 bases, there was a span of 16 bases. This CDR3 contains 16 residues. Germline V CDR1 and CDR2: MNHEY, SMNVEV (reference sequence).

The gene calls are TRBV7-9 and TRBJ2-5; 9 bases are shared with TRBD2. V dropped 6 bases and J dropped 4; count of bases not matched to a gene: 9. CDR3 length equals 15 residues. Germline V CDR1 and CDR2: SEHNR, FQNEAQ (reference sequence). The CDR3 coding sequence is TGTGCCAGCAGGGACCTTAGCGGGAGTGGAGAGACCCAGTACTTC. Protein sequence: CASRDLSGSGETQYF. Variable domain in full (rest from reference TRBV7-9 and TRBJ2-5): DTGVSQNPRHKITKRGQNVTFRCDPISEHNRLYWYRQTLGQGPEFLTYFQNEAQLEKSRLLSDRFSAERPKGSFSTLEIQRTEQGDSAMYLCASRDLSGSGETQYFGPGTRLLVL.

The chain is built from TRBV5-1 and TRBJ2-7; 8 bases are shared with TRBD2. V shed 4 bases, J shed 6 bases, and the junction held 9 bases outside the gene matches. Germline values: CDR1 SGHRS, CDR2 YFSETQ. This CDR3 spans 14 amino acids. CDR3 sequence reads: CASSRLAGGGEQYF. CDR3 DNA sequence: TGCGCCAGCAGCCGTCTGGCGGGAGGAGGCGAGCAGTACTTC.

The CDR3 DNA is TGCGCCAGCAGCCCCAGCGGGAGGGGAGAGACCCAGTACTTC. It is translated as CASSPSGRGETQYF. The chain carries TRBV5-1 and TRBJ2-5; 10 bases map to TRBD2. V trimming: 4 bases; J trimming: 4 bases; junction bases outside the gene matches: 4. The germline V gene has CDR1 SGHRS and CDR2 YFSETQ. The CDR3 is 14 residues long.

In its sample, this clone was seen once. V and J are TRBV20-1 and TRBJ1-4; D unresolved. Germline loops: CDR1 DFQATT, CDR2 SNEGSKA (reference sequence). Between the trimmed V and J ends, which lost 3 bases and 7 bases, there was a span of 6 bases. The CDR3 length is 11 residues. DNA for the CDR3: TGCAGTGCTAGTTCCGGTGAAAAACTGTTTTTT. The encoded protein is CSASSGEKLFF.

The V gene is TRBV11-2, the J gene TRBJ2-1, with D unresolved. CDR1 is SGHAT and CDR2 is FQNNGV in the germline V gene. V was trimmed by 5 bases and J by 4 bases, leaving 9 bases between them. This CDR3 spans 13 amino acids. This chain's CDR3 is CASSAAAYNEQFF. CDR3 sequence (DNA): TGTGCCAGCAGCGCGGCAGCGTACAATGAGCAGTTCTTC.

CDR3 sequence (DNA): TGTGCCAGCAGCTTACTAGCGGGAGGTAGATACGAGCAGTACTTC. Translated: CASSLLAGGRYEQYF. The gene calls are TRBV5-4 and TRBJ2-7; 12 bases fit TRBD2. Germline-derived CDR1 and CDR2 are SGHNT and YYREEE (reference sequence). This CDR3 is built from 15 residues. V trimming: 2 bases; J trimming: 4 bases; junction bases outside the gene matches: 4.

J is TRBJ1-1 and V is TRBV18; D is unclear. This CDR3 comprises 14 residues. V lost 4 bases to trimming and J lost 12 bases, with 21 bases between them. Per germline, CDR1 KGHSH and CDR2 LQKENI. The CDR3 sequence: CASSQPTSIGLPFF. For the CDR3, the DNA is TGTGCCAGCTCACAGCCGACCAGTATTGGGCTTCCTTTCTTT. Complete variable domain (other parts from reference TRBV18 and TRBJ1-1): NAGVMQNPRHLVRRRGQEARLRCSPMKGHSHVYWYRQLPEEGLKFMVYLQKENIIDESGMPKERFSAEFPKEGPSILRIQQVVRGDSAAYFCASSQPTSIGLPFFGQGTRLTVV.

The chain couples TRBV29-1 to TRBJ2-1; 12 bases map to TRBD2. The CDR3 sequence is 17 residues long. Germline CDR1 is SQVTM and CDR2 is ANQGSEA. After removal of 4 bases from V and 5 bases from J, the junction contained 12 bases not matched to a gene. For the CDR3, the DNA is TGCAGCGTTGGTGGCAGGGGTGGACTAGCGGGGCACAATGAGCAGTTCTTC. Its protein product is CSVGGRGGLAGHNEQFF.

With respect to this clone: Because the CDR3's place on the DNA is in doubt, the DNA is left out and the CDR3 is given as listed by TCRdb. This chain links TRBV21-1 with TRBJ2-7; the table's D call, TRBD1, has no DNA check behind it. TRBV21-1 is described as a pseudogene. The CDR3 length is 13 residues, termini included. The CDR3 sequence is CAMVGQGAGEQYF.

The CDR3: CASSEGGRNEQYF. Written as DNA, the CDR3 is TGTGCCAGCAGCGAGGGGGGGCGGAACGAGCAGTACTTC. The V and J genes are TRBV5-8 and TRBJ2-7; D is possibly TRBD2 (7 bases). The CDR3 has 13 amino acids. Germline lookup yields CDR1 SGHTS and CDR2 YDEGEE. Trimming stripped 4 bases from V and 5 bases from J, with 13 bases between.

As DNA, the CDR3 is TGCGCCAGCAGCCAAGGGACTAGCGGGGCCACAGATACGCAGTATTTT. Translated: CASSQGTSGATDTQYF. The chain employs TRBV5-1 and TRBJ2-3; 13 bases agree with TRBD2. CDR3 length: 16 residues. Trimming removed 4 bases from V and 2 bases from J; junction bases left unmatched: 4. Germline assignment: CDR1 SGHRS and CDR2 YFSETQ. The variable domain in full, with the rest retrieved from reference TRBV5-1 and TRBJ2-3, is KAGVTQTPRYLIKTRGQQVTLSCSPISGHRSVSWYQQTPGQGLQFLFEYFSETQRNKGNFPGRFSGRQFSNSRSEMNVSTLELGDSALYLCASSQGTSGATDTQYFGPGTRLTVL.

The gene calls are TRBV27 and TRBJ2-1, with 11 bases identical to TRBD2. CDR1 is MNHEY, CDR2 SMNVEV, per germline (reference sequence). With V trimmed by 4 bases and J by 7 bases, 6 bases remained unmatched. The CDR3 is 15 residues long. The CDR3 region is CASSSVAGGRNEQFF. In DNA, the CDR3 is TGTGCCAGCAGTTCAGTAGCGGGAGGGCGGAATGAGCAGTTCTTC.

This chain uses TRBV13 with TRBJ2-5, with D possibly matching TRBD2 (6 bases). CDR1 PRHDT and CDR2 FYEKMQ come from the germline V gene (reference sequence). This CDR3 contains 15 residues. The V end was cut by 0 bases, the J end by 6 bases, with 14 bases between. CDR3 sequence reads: CASSLGRGSGQTQYF. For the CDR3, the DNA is TGTGCCAGCAGCTTAGGGCGGGGCAGCGGTCAGACCCAGTACTTC.

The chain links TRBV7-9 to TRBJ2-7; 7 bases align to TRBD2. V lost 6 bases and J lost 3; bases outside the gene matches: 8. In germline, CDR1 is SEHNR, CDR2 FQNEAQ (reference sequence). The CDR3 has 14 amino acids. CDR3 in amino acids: CASRGTGTNYEQYF. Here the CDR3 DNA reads TGTGCCAGCAGGGGAACCGGGACTAACTACGAGCAGTACTTC.

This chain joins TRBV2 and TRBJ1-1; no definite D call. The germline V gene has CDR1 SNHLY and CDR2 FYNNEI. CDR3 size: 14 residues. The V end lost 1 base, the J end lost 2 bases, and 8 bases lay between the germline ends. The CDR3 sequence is CASSEEAVNTEAFF. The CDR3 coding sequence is TGTGCCAGCAGTGAAGAGGCGGTCAACACTGAAGCTTTCTTT. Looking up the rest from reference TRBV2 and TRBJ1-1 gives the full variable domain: EPEVTQTPSHQVTQMGQEVILRCVPISNHLYFYWYRQILGQKVEFLVSFYNNEISEKSEIFDDQFSVERPDGSNFTLKIRSTKLEDSAMYFCASSEEAVNTEAFFGQGTRLTVV.

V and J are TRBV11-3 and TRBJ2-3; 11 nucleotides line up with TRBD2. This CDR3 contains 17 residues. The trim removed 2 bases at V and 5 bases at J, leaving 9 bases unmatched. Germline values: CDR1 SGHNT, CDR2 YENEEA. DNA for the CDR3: TGTGCCAGCAGCTTAACGACTAGCGGGGTGTTTCGAGATACGCAGTATTTT. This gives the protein CASSLTTSGVFRDTQYF.

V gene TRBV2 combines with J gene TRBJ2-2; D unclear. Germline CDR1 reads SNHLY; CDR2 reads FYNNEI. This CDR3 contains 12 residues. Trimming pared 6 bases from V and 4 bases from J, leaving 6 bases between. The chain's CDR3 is CASRGGTGELFF. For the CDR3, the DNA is TGTGCCAGCAGAGGCGGCACCGGGGAGCTGTTTTTT.

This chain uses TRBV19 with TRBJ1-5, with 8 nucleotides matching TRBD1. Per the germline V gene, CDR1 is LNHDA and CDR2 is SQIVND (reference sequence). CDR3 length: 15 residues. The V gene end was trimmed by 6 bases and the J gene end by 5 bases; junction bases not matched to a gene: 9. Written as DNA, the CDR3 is TGTGCCAGTAGGCGGACAGGGATGAGGGATCAGCCCCAGCATTTT. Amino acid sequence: CASRRTGMRDQPQHF.